Detailed here is one T cell receptor beta chain. Its antigen is unidentified. This entry comes from a study of chemoradiotherapy in HPV16-positive cancers. For the study at large: A couple of HPV16-positive patients' cells yielded candidate HPV-specific clones and common motifs. General study findings and limits: Candidate HPV-specific clones and E7-related TCR motifs grew in tumor during treatment. HPV-responsive T-cell expansion during chemoradiotherapy was linked to improved recurrence-free survival in HPV16-positive patients.

The CDR3 is 14 residues long. V dropped 7 bases and J dropped 4; count of bases not matched to a gene: 7. Looked up from germline, CDR1 is MNHEY and CDR2 is SMNVEV (reference sequence). Profiling relied on immunoSEQ multiplex PCR, and the TCRdb table lists in-frame clones only, not all of them. This sample has a few thousand clones, with just over 85% found just once. Repeated repertoire sampling spanned the course of chemoradiotherapy. This clonotype originated in a human donor with HPV-associated anogenital cancer. Material: tumor tissue, obtained from a patient who underwent chemoradiotherapy. The chain recombines TRBV27 with TRBJ2-7; TRBD1 aligns across 10 bases. This CDR3 reads CASTPGQGLYEQYF. The CDR3 DNA sequence: TGTGCCAGCACCCCGGGACAGGGGTTATACGAGCAGTACTTC.